This T cell receptor (beta chain) was found in a study of blood T cell repertoires in COVID-19 (dated by TCRdb to the early 2020s). With respect to the entire study: The collaborator samples originated in the United States, Italy and Spain and spanned the acute and convalescent phases of COVID-19. Subjects who had been exposed to COVID-19, were actively infected with it, or had recovered from it provided the deeply sampled blood TCRbeta repertoires that made up the dataset. HLA class I and class II types, where available, came from metadata supplied by the sample provider rather than from assay-based typing. The material from the prospective study consisted of cDNA or gDNA derived from T cells, B-cell-depleted T cells, or PBMCs. The sample metadata nearly always contained a de-identified subject ID, COVID-19 status, age in years and sex. Samples came from the ongoing ImmuneRACE study (first 160 participants) plus 1,254 subjects from 6 global collaborators. The repertoires were released in a freely available public database meant as a resource for research on the immune response to SARS-CoV-2. What the work shows at the level of the full study, not this receptor alone: The amount of clinical and demographic metadata varied by source and participant and was provided uncurated.

TCRbeta CDR3 regions were amplified from genomic DNA using the immunoSEQ Assay, a bias-controlled multiplex PCR. The original methods were these. Within the assay, amplification of reference gene primers was used to estimate how many nucleated cells each sample contained. To quantify the absolute abundance of each unique TCRbeta CDR3 rearrangement, sequence reads were collapsed and filtered. For each sample, productive Simpson clonality was calculated by taking the square root of Simpson's diversity index across productive rearrangements. TCRdb's version of the immuneACCESS table is confined to in-frame rearrangements and falls short of the full clone set. An unresolved V gene accounts for under half of the shortfall where checked; the remainder is of unknown origin. That table gives V, J and clone size, and the DNA gave D and trimming. The sample contains roughly 92,000 clones, around 90% of them found a single time. The top ten constitute around 4.1% of the sample.

The CDR3 starts with the cysteine, ends with the phenylalanine, and has 15 residues. Only CDR3 DNA is held: 45 bases, read in frame from base 1. CDR1 and CDR2, per the germline V gene, are KGHSH and LQKENI. V is cut back by 4 bases and J by 2 bases, with 7 bases in the junction unmatched. The count of this clone is one. The specificity of this receptor is unknown. No quality values exist for individual bases; no much larger clone is one base distant. Each collaborating institution followed its own protocols to collect whole blood in K2EDTA tubes. Collaborator samples were shipped for TCRbeta analysis as frozen whole blood, isolated PBMCs, or DNA extracted from either sample type.

This receptor chain uses TRBV18 and TRBJ1-2; 7 bases in the middle match TRBD1. The TCR was taken from a woman aged 80 or over with active or convalescent COVID-19. Sequenced material: peripheral blood. The nucleotide sequence reads TGTGCCAGCTCACTTCAATCAGGGGGGAACTATGGCTACACCTTC. It translates as CASSLQSGGNYGYTF.